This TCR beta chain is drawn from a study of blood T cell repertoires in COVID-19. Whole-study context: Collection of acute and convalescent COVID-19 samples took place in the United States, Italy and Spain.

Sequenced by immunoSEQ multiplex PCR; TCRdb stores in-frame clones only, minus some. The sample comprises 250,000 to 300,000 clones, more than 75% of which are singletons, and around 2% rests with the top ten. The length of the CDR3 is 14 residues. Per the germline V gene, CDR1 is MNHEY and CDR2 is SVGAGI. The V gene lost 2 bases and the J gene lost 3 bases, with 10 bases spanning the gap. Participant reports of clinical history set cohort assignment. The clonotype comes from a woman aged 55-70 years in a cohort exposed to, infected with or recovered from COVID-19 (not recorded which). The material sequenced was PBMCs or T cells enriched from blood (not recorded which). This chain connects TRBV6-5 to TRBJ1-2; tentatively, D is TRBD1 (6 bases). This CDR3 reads CASSYRGSDYGYTF. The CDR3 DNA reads TGTGCCAGCAGTTACAGGGGGTCGGACTATGGCTACACCTTC.